This T cell receptor (beta chain) was identified during a study of blood T cell repertoires in COVID-19. Study background: Samples came from the United States, Italy and Spain, spanning acute and convalescent COVID-19. The cDNA or gDNA used as material had been derived from T cells, B-cell-depleted T cells, or PBMCs.

This clone was found a few times. This specimen includes other DNA sequences encoding the same CDR3. In the original workflow: From reference gene primer amplification, estimates of nucleated cell counts were derived. Assay: immunoSEQ multiplex PCR; the TCRdb copy retains only in-frame clones and omits some. Clone size and V and J calls were adopted from that table, with D and trimming inferred from the DNA. There are 150,000 to 200,000 clones in the sample; approximately 80% occur only once, and less than 9.5% lies in the top ten. The CDR3 runs 14 residues. Trimming cost V 3 bases and J 1 base; bases outside gene matches: 5. Germline-derived CDR1 and CDR2 are GTSNPN and SVGIG (reference sequence).

The receptor was isolated from a man aged 55-75 years with acute or convalescent COVID-19. What was sequenced was peripheral blood. This rearrangement joins TRBV30 to TRBJ1-2, with 7 bases fitting TRBD1. CDR3 loop: CAWSPGQYNYGYTF. CDR3 DNA: TGTGCCTGGAGCCCGGGACAGTATAACTATGGCTACACCTTC.